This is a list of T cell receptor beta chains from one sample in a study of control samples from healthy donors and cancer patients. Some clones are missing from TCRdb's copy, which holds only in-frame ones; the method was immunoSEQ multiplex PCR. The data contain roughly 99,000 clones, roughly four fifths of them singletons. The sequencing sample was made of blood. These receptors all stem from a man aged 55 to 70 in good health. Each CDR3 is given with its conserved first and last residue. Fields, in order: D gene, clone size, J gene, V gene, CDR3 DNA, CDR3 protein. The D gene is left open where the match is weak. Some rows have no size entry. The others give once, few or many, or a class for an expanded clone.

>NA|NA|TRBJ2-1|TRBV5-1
TGCGCCAGCAGCGCAACAGGGATGAATGAGCAGTTCTTC
CASSATGMNEQFF
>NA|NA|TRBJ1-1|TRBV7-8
TGTGCCAGCAGCCTCACAGGCCGGAGGACTGAAGCTTTCTTT
CASSLTGRRTEAFF
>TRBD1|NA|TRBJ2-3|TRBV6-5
TGTGCCAGCAGTTCCGGGACAGGGGGCGTAGATACGCAGTATTTT
CASSSGTGGVDTQYF
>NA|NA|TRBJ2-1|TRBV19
TGTGCCAGTAGTCCCGCCGGGACACCGTACAATGAGCAGTTCTTC
CASSPAGTPYNEQFF
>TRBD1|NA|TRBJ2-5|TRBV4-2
TGTGCCAGCAGCCAACGACAGGGCCAAGAGACCCAGTACTTC
CASSQRQGQETQYF
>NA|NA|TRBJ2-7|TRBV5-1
TGCGCCAGCAGCAGAGGTGAGCCCTACGAGCAGTACTTC
CASSRGEPYEQYF
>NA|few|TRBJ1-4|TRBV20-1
TGCAGTGCTAGTGAAAACGGTGTGGGTGAAAAACTGTTTTTT
CSASENGVGEKLFF
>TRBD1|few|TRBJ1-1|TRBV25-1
TGTGCCAGCAGTCCGCCGGACAGGGGGAACACTGAAGCTTTCTTT
CASSPPDRGNTEAFF
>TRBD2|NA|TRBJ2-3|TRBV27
TGTGCCAGCCTACTAGCGGGAGATCGCACAGATACGCAGTATTTT
CASLLAGDRTDTQYF
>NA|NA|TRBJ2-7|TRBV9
TGTGCCAGCAGCGAGGGACCAGGCTACGAGCAGTACTTC
CASSEGPGYEQYF
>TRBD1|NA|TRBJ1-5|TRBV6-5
TGTGCCAGCAGATACAGGGGAAGCAATCAGCCCCAGCATTTT
CASRYRGSNQPQHF
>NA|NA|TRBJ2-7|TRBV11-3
TGTGCCAGCAGCTTAGGCGGCGTTCCCTACGAGCAGTACTTC
CASSLGGVPYEQYF
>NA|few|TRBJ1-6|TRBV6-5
TGTGCCAGCAGTTACGGTTGGACAGATTCACCCCTCCACTTT
CASSYGWTDSPLHF
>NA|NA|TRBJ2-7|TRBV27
TGTGCCAGCAGTTTAAATCCAGACTACGAGCAGTACTTC
CASSLNPDYEQYF
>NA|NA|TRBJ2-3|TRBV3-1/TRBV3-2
TGTGCCAGCAGCCAAACCATGACCGCAGATACGCAGTATTTT
CASSQTMTADTQYF
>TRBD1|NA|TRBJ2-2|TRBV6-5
TGTGCCAGCAGTACAGGGGCCCAGGCCGGGGAGCTGTTTTTT
CASSTGAQAGELFF
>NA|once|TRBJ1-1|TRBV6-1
TGTGCCAGCAGTGAACTCGCCCAGGTATCTGAAGCTTTCTTT
CASSELAQVSEAFF
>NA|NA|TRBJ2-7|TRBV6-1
TGTGCCAGCAGTGAAGCGCGGGTAGTTGAATTCTACGAGCAGTACTTC
CASSEARVVEFYEQYF
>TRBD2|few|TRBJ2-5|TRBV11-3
TGTGCCAGCAGCTCCGGGAGGATGGGGGAGACCCAGTACTTC
CASSSGRMGETQYF
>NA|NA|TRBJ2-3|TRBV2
TGTGCCAGCAGCTTGGACGGGACTAGCACAGATACGCAGTATTTT
CASSLDGTSTDTQYF
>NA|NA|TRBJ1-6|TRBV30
TGTGCCTGGGATCCGGCGAGCTCCTATAATTCACCCCTCCACTTT
CAWDPASSYNSPLHF
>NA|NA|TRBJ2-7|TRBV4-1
TGCGCCAGCAGCCAAGGCCTAAACAAGGGGCAGTACTTC
CASSQGLNKGQYF
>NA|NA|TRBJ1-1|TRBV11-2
TGTGCCAGCAGCTTTCGGCGGAAGGGAGGGATGACAACTGAAGCTTTCTTT
CASSFRRKGGMTTEAFF
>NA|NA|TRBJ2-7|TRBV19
TGTGCCAGTAGTATAGGGGGGCTGGGATACGAGCAGTACTTC
CASSIGGLGYEQYF
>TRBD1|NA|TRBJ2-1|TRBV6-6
TGTGCCAGCAGTCTCCGACAGGGGGGGGAGTTCTTC
CASSLRQGGEFF
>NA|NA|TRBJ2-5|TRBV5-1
TGCGCCAGCAGCTTAGGGAACGGATGGGAGACCCAGTACTTC
CASSLGNGWETQYF
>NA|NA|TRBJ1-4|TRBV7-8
TGTGCCAGCAGCCTCCTGGCCACTCCAACTAATGAAAAACTGTTTTTT
CASSLLATPTNEKLFF
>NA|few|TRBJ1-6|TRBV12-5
TGTGCTAGTCGGCAGGGGCCCCTAAATAATTCACCCCTCCACTTT
CASRQGPLNNSPLHF
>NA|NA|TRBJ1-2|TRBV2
TGTGCCAGCAGCCCTAGGTTAGATAATGGCTACACCTTC
CASSPRLDNGYTF
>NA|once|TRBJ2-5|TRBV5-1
TGCGCCAGCAGCTTGAAGGTTCAAGAGACCCAGTACTTC
CASSLKVQETQYF
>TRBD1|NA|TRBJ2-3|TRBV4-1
TGCGCCAGCAGCCAACCTTCCCAGGGGGCGAAAACTAGGACGCAGTATTTT
CASSQPSQGAKTRTQYF
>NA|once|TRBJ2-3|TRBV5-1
TGCGCCAGCAGCGACCGGTCTAGCACAGATACGCAGTATTTT
CASSDRSSTDTQYF
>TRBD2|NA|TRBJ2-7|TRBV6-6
TGTGCCAGCCACGACCAGCGGGGCCTCTCCTACGAGCAGTACTTC
CASHDQRGLSYEQYF
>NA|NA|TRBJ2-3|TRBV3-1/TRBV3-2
TGTGCCAGCAGCCAAGTCCCCCAAGGACGAGATACGCAGTATTTT
CASSQVPQGRDTQYF
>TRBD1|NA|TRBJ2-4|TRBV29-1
TGCAGCGCCGGACAGGGGAGAGCCAAAAACATTCAGTACTTC
CSAGQGRAKNIQYF
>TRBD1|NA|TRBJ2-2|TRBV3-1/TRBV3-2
TGTGCCAGCAGCCAGGGACAGGGGGTGACCGGGGAGCTGTTTTTT
CASSQGQGVTGELFF
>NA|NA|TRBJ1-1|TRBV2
TGTGCCAGCAGTGAACGGGTTAACACTGAAGCTTTCTTT
CASSERVNTEAFF
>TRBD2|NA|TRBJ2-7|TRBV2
TGTGCCAGCAGGACGGGACTAGCGGGGGCGCGCTCCGAGCAGTACTTC
CASRTGLAGARSEQYF
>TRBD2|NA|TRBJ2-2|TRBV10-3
TGTGCCAGCGCCGGGACTAGCGGGGGGGCAGGTTTCACCGGGGAGCTGTTTTTT
CASAGTSGGAGFTGELFF
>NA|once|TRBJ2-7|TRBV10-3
TGTGCCACCGTGAATCTCTACGAGCAGTACTTC
CATVNLYEQYF
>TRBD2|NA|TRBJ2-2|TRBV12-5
TGTGCTAGTGGTTTGGCCGGACTAGCGGGAACGCGGTACACCGGGGAGCTGTTTTTT
CASGLAGLAGTRYTGELFF
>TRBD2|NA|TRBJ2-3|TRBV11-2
TGTGCCAGCAGCTCCCAGACTAGCTGGGATACGCAGTATTTT
CASSSQTSWDTQYF
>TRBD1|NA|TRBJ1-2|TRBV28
TGTGCCAGCAGCGAATTGACAGGGGGGGAACTTAACTATGGCTACACCTTC
CASSELTGGELNYGYTF
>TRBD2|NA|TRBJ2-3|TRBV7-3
TGTGCCAGCAGCTTAAGGCGGGGGGCCCCAGATACGCAGTATTTT
CASSLRRGAPDTQYF
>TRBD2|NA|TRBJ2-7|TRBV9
TGTGCCAGCAGCGTAGTGGACAGGACTAGCGGGGGGGGACCGCTCTACGAGCAGTACTTC
CASSVVDRTSGGGPLYEQYF
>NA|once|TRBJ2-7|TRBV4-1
TGCGCCAGCAGCCTCAGCTGGACCTACGAGCAGTACTTC
CASSLSWTYEQYF
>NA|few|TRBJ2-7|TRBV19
TGTGCCAGTAGCCCAACGACTCGGACAGCCACCTACGAGCAGTACTTC
CASSPTTRTATYEQYF
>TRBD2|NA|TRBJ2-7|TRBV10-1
TGCGCCAGCAGTGAGTGGAGGACTAGCGGGGAGGACTACGAGCAGTACTTC
CASSEWRTSGEDYEQYF